Sequencing of this T cell receptor (beta chain) was carried out in a study of cytomegalovirus exposure and HLA in healthy donors. Notes on this clone: Relative to the germline gene, one junction end is altered; a read error may explain this.

The CDR3 extends over 17 amino acids. Germline values: CDR1 SEHNR, CDR2 FQNEAQ (reference sequence). Researchers ran the PCR with 60 Vbeta and 13 Jbeta primers. TCRdb's table, derived via immunoSEQ multiplex PCR, lists solely in-frame clones and lacks some. The sample shows approximately 83,000 clones, approximately 80% of them seen only once. J is TRBJ2-7 and V is TRBV7-9; 7 nucleotides agree with TRBD1. The sequenced sample was PBMCs. The sequence came from a man aged 18 to 29 in good health and CMV-seronegative. In DNA form, the CDR3 reads TGTTCCAGCAGCCCAAGATTCTGGGACAGTAGCTCCTACGAGCAGTACTTC. Translating it yields CSSSPRFWDSSSYEQYF.